Listed here are 20 T cell receptor beta chains from one sample, sequenced in a study of PD-1 blockade in classical Hodgkin lymphoma. Libraries were prepared by immunoSEQ multiplex PCR; TCRdb keeps only in-frame clonotypes and omits some of them. The sample shows some 93,000 clones, 83% of them seen only once. The time point: cycle 4 day 1 (C4D1), after 5 to 7 weeks of nivolumab. Every single patient, without exception, relapsed after autologous stem cell transplantation, and brentuximab vedotin exposure varied. The source was peripheral blood mononuclear cells (PBMCs), collected before the fourth cycle of nivolumab. All receptors derive from a human donor with classical Hodgkin lymphoma.

This clone was counted between two and nine times. The rearrangement joins TRBV5-1 to TRBJ2-5; 8 nucleotides match TRBD2. The CDR3 length is 14 residues. Germline CDR1 and CDR2: SGHRS and YFSETQ. Trimming took 5 bases from V and 1 from J; bases not matched to a gene: 4. The CDR3 sequence: CASRASGFQETQYF. As DNA, the CDR3 is TGCGCCAGCAGGGCTAGCGGGTTCCAAGAGACCCAGTACTTC.

V usage is TRBV19 and J usage is TRBJ2-7; D call uncertain. CDR3 size: 13 residues. Germline V gives CDR1 LNHDA, CDR2 SQIVND (reference sequence). Trimming removed 4 bases at V and 2 bases at J, with 9 bases between. Here the CDR3 reads CASSTPFPYEQYF. The CDR3 coding sequence is TGTGCCAGTAGTACCCCCTTCCCCTACGAGCAGTACTTC.

The rearrangement joins TRBV7-2 to TRBJ2-4; the D is unclear. Trimming removed 5 bases at V and 0 bases at J, with 17 bases between. This CDR3 is 17 amino acids long. Germline-derived CDR1 and CDR2 are SGHTA and FQGNSA. CDR3 residues: CASSRIHTTLAKNIQYF. The CDR3 DNA reads TGTGCCAGCAGCCGAATCCATACTACTCTAGCCAAAAACATTCAGTACTTC.

This clone was observed a handful of times. The J gene is TRBJ2-7, the V gene TRBV6-5, with D tentatively TRBD2 (5 bases). Trimming took 6 bases from V and 2 from J, leaving 8 bases between them. The CDR3 runs 12 residues. CDR1 and CDR2 (germline): MNHEY, SVGAGI. CDR3: CASRDGTYEQYF. The CDR3 nucleotides read TGTGCCAGCAGGGACGGGACCTACGAGCAGTACTTC.

V is TRBV27 and J is TRBJ2-7; no clear D. The germline V and J ends were trimmed by 8 bases and 2 bases, with 4 bases remaining between them. The CDR3 runs to 10 residues. CDR1 is MNHEY, CDR2 SMNVEV, per germline (reference sequence). CDR3 DNA sequence: TGTGCCAGCGGCACCTACGAGCAGTACTTC. Protein product: CASGTYEQYF.

The chain is built from TRBV19 and TRBJ2-7; the match to TRBD2 covers 15 bases. There are 16 residues in the CDR3. J lost 1 base, V lost 6 bases, and 4 bases had no gene match. Germline-derived CDR1 and CDR2 are LNHDA and SQIVND (reference sequence). The CDR3 sequence: CASSYGLAGGSYEQYF. Written as DNA, the CDR3 is TGTGCCAGTAGCTACGGACTAGCGGGAGGGTCCTACGAGCAGTACTTC.

Remarks on this clone: The sample has other DNA sequences that encode this CDR3 too. The V and J genes are TRBV27 and TRBJ1-2; a weak D match, TRBD1 (6 bases). Trimming removed 0 bases from V and 8 bases from J, with 16 bases in between. Germline loops: CDR1 MNHEY, CDR2 SMNVEV (reference sequence). The CDR3 runs to 15 residues. Here the CDR3 reads CASSLSKTGARGYTF. CDR3 in DNA: TGTGCCAGCAGTTTATCGAAGACAGGCGCTCGGGGCTACACCTTC.

This chain connects TRBV30 to TRBJ2-2, with 9 nucleotides matching TRBD1. With 5 bases clipped from V and 4 bases from J, the junction kept 11 bases outside the gene matches. CDR1 is GTSNPN, CDR2 SVGIG, per germline (reference sequence). CDR3 length equals 16 residues. The DNA for the CDR3 is TGTGCCTGGCAGAACAGGGGGCGAAAGGCCACCGGGGAGCTGTTTTTT. Amino acids: CAWQNRGRKATGELFF. The entire variable domain, with the rest obtained from reference TRBV30 and TRBJ2-2, is as follows: SQTIHQWPATLVQPVGSPLSLECTVEGTSNPNLYWYRQAAGRGLQLLFYSVGIGQISSEVPQNLSASRPQDRQFILSSKKLLLSDSGFYLCAWQNRGRKATGELFFGEGSRLTVL.

The chain carries TRBV5-1 and TRBJ1-5; TRBD1 might be the D (6 bases). The V gene's germline CDR1 is SGHRS and CDR2 YFSETQ. Between the trimmed V and J ends, which lost 0 bases and 6 bases, there was a span of 10 bases. The CDR3 spans 14 residues. CDR3 sequence (DNA): TGCGCCAGCAGCTTGGGGGGAGGGGGTCAGCCCCAGCATTTT. Protein sequence: CASSLGGGGQPQHF.

CDR3 sequence reads: CASSQDIMGVAFF. CDR3 coding DNA: TGTGCCAGCAGCCAAGATATAATGGGGGTAGCTTTCTTT. The V and J genes are TRBV4-2 and TRBJ1-1, with a weak D call TRBD1 (5 bases). CDR1 is LGHNA, CDR2 YNFKEQ, per germline. V lost 0 bases and J 10 bases, leaving 12 bases between the germline ends. The CDR3 sequence is 13 residues long.

This clone was picked up one time. V and J are TRBV11-2 and TRBJ1-1; no firm D call. Trimming removed 1 base from V and 2 bases from J, with 11 bases in between. Per germline, CDR1 SGHAT and CDR2 FQNNGV. This CDR3 region has 15 residues. Written as DNA, the CDR3 is TGTGCCAGCAGCTTAGGTCTCAGCGTCAACACTGAAGCTTTCTTT. This encodes CASSLGLSVNTEAFF.

This clone was observed many times. The CDR3 here is CASSQSSTDYNEQFF. The CDR3 DNA follows: TGTGCCAGCAGCCAATCTTCGACTGACTACAATGAGCAGTTCTTC. The V and J genes are TRBV14 and TRBJ2-1; the D is unclear. CDR3 length: 15 amino acids. The germline V and J ends were trimmed by 2 bases and 3 bases, with 11 bases remaining between them. The germline CDR1 and CDR2 sequences are SGHDN and FVKESK.

J is TRBJ2-2 and V is TRBV7-3, with 12 bases matching TRBD1. J gave up 7 bases and V 6 bases, and 9 bases lay outside the gene matches. CDR3 length: 16 residues. CDR1 is SGHTA and CDR2 is FQGTGA in the germline V gene. The CDR3 bases are TGTGCCAGCAGGACCGGGACAGGGGGCTTAGGCGGGGAGCTGTTTTTT. It translates to CASRTGTGGLGGELFF.

The chain has TRBV14 and TRBJ2-7; possibly TRBD2 for D (5 bases). This CDR3 region has 13 residues. Germline lookup yields CDR1 SGHDN and CDR2 FVKESK. Trimming took 1 base from V and 5 from J, leaving 9 bases between them. CDR3 sequence (DNA): TGTGCCAGCAGCCAAGTTAGTAGCGACGAGCAGTACTTC. Protein: CASSQVSSDEQYF.

The V call is TRBV19, the J call TRBJ1-3; D unresolved. Per the germline V gene, CDR1 is LNHDA and CDR2 is SQIVND (reference sequence). This CDR3 has 13 amino acids. The V and J ends lost 9 bases and 7 bases respectively, with 16 bases between them. In nucleotides, the CDR3 is TGTGCCAGCGGCCCGCGAAGATGGAACACCATATATTTT. Protein: CASGPRRWNTIYF.

In this sample, this clone turned up a few times. CDR3 sequence (DNA): TGTGCCAGCAGCTTATATGGGGGAACTGAAGCTTTCTTT. Its protein is CASSLYGGTEAFF. The chain is built from TRBV7-2 and TRBJ1-1, with D possibly matching TRBD1 (5 bases). CDR1 is SGHTA and CDR2 is FQGNSA in the germline V gene. The CDR3 has 13 residues. V shed 2 bases and J shed 5 bases, with 9 bases lying between them.

This rearrangement joins TRBV18 to TRBJ2-2; tentative D call: TRBD2 (6 bases). The CDR3 length is 14 residues. Germline V CDR1 and CDR2: KGHSH, LQKENI. V was clipped by 4 bases and J by 0 bases, with 6 bases between them. The CDR3 nucleotides are TGTGCCAGCTCACTAGCGGCGAACACCGGGGAGCTGTTTTTT. It translates to CASSLAANTGELFF.

On this clone: One end of the junction fails to match germline, which may point to a read error. The rearrangement uses TRBV27 and TRBJ2-1, with 10 bases lining up with TRBD2. CDR1 is MNHEY and CDR2 is SMNVEV in the germline V gene (reference sequence). The CDR3 sequence is 15 residues long. The CDR3 DNA reads as TGTGCCAGCACTTTAGCGGGAGGAATGTACAATGAGCAGTTCTTC. This encodes CASTLAGGMYNEQFF.

This clone has just a few counts. The chain combines TRBV4-1 with TRBJ1-3, with D possibly matching TRBD1 (5 bases). The V and J ends lost 1 base and 1 base respectively, with 17 bases between them. This CDR3 region has 18 residues. Germline V gene data show CDR1 as MGHRA and CDR2 as YSYEKL. CDR3 protein: CASSQARGGAGSGNTIYF. CDR3 in DNA: TGCGCCAGCAGCCAAGCGAGAGGTGGGGCAGGGTCTGGAAACACCATATATTTT.

The chain recombines TRBV4-1 with TRBJ2-7, with D tentatively TRBD2 (5 bases). Germline CDR1 reads MGHRA; CDR2 reads YSYEKL. The CDR3 sequence is 13 residues long. The V and J ends lost 4 bases and 2 bases respectively, with 9 bases between them. The CDR3 DNA follows: TGCGCCAGCAGCCTCGGACTGACCTACGAGCAGTACTTC. Amino acid sequence: CASSLGLTYEQYF.